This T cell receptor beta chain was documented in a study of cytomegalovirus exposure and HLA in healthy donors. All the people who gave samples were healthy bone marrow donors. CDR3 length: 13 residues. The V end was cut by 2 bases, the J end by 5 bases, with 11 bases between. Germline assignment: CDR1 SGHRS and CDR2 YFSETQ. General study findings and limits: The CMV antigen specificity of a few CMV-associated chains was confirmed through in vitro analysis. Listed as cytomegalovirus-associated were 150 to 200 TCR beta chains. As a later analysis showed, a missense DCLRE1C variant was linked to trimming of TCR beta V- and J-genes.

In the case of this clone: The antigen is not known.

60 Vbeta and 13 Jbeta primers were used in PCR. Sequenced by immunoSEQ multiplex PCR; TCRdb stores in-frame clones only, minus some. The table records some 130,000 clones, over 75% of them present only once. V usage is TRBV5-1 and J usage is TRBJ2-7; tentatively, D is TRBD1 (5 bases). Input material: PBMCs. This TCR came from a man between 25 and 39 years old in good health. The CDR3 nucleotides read TGCGCCAGCAGCTTCCTGGGCAGGGACGAGCAGTACTTC. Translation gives CASSFLGRDEQYF.